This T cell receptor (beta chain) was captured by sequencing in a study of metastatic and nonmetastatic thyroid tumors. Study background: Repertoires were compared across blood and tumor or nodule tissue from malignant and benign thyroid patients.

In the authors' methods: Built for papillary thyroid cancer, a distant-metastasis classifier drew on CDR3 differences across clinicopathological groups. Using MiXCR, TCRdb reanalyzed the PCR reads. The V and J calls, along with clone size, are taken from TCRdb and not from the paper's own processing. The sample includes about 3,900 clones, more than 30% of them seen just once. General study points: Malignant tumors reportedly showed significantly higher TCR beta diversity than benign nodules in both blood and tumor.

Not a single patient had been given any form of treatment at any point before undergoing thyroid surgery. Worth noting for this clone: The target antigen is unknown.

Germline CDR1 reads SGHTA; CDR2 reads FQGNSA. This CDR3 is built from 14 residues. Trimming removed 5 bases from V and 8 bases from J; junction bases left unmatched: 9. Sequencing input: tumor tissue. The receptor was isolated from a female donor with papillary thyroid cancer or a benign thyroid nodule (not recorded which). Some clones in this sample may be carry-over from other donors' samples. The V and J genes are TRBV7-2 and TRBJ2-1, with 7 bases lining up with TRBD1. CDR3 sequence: CASSPGQVVDEQFF. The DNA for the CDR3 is TGTGCCAGCAGCCCAGGACAGGTCGTCGATGAGCAGTTCTTC.